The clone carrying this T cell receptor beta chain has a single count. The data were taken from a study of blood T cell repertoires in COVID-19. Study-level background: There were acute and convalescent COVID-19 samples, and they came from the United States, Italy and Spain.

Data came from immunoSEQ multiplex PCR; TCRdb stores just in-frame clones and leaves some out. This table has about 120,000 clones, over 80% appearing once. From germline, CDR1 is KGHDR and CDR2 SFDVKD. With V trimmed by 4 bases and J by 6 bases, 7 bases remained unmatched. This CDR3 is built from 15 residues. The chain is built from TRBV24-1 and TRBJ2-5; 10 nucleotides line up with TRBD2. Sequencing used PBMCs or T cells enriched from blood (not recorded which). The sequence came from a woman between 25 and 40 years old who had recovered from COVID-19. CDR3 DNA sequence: TGTGCCACCAGTGACCGGACTAGCGGTATAAAGACCCAGTACTTC. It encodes CATSDRTSGIKTQYF.